This T cell receptor beta chain derives from a study of T cells in localized non-small cell lung cancer (dated by TCRdb to the early 2020s). At the level of the whole study: The study analyzed T cell repertoires of roughly 220 early-stage NSCLC patients, comparing tumors and uninvolved tumor-adjacent lungs. NSCLC patients had a mean age of roughly 66 years, and around 140 were male and 85 to 110 female. All 250 or so NSCLC patients in the cohort were treatment-naive and had localized lung tumors that were resected. Study-wide findings and limitations: Higher T cell density in blood was associated with longer overall survival, whereas higher clonality in adjacent lung was associated with shorter survival. Since the design was exploratory, TCR variables were selected using unadjusted p-values with no false-discovery rate correction. Multi-region tumor sequencing was not performed, so intratumor heterogeneity could not be excluded. Uninvolved tumor-adjacent lung showed the highest T cell clonality, higher than tumor, which suggests more focused antigenic responses in the uninvolved tumor-adjacent lung. Of the top 100 tumor clones, a median of approximately 60 were detected in paired uninvolved adjacent lung; over 25 were also among that lung's top 100.

At diagnosis, tumor, uninvolved tumor-adjacent lung and peripheral blood were collected and then preserved as a mix of FFPE and fresh-frozen material. For TCR repertoire profiling, blood samples were analyzed as peripheral blood mononuclear cells. Details on this clone: The specificity of this receptor is unknown. No qualities accompany the bases; no much larger clone lies one base away.

TCR beta CDR3 regions were sequenced from DNA using the immunoSEQ Assay. In the original analysis: T cell density was computed as TCR beta template counts normalized to usable DNA estimated by amplifying housekeeping genes. Richness was estimated using the preseqR package, with extrapolation to 400,000 templates for PBMC samples and to 120,000 templates for tissue samples. Clonality was defined by subtracting Pielou's evenness from one. Tissue-enriched TCRs were identified by differential abundance testing using productive amino-acid clonotypes, minimum total count 5 and alpha 0.1. Repertoire overlap between compartments was quantified with the Jaccard Index and Morisita Overlap Index. GLIPH grouped TCR beta CDR3s together with public tetramer-defined viral CDR3s, and a viral motif had to include at least three viral sequences and also show V-gene enrichment. The source is immuneACCESS, and TCRdb retained only in-frame sequences with V and J called. Part of the clones is not carried over; for the studies checked, unresolved V genes explain less than half of this, and the remainder is unexplained. The V and J calls and clone size are taken from that table; D and trimming were inferred from the DNA. The sample includes 25,000 to 35,000 clones, with approximately 90% observed a single time. Together, the top ten hold 13% of the sample.

Sequencing was performed on peripheral blood, taken before any cancer treatment. The source of this sequence is a female donor older than 55 with stage III squamous cell lung carcinoma.

The DNA sequence follows: TGTGCCAGCGGAACAGGGGACCCAATGAACACTGAAGCTTTCTTT. Its protein product is CASGTGDPMNTEAFF. The chain uses TRBV2 and TRBJ1-1, with TRBD1 matching 7 junction bases. The CDR1 and CDR2 encoded by the germline V gene are SNHLY and FYNNEI. Reading from cysteine to phenylalanine, the CDR3 counts 15 amino acids. Only CDR3 DNA is held: 45 bases, read in frame from base 1. V is trimmed back by 8 bases and J by 0 bases, and the junction contains 9 bases that no gene match accounts for.